The 17 T cell receptor beta chains presented below share a single source sample, sequenced in a study of blood T cell repertoires in COVID-19. The repertoire was sequenced with immunoSEQ multiplex PCR; TCRdb's copy has only in-frame clones and lacks some. This sample has approximately 160,000 clones; roughly 90% occur once, and the top ten carry around 0.53%. What was sequenced was peripheral blood. The receptors here all came from a man between 50 and 59 years old with acute or convalescent COVID-19.

V is TRBV30 and J is TRBJ2-5; 12 bases map to TRBD2. Germline V lookup: CDR1 GTSNPN, CDR2 SVGIG (reference sequence). The CDR3 runs to 14 residues. The junction had 11 bases not matched to a gene; V was cut back by 5 bases and J by 10 bases. DNA for the CDR3: TGTGCCTGGGGGCTAGGACTAGCGGGAAGGGACCAGTACTTC. Protein sequence: CAWGLGLAGRDQYF.

Only one count was recorded for this clone. The genes are TRBV2 and TRBJ2-7, with D tentatively TRBD2 (6 bases). The CDR3 consists of 13 residues. The germline CDR1 and CDR2 sequences are SNHLY and FYNNEI. V shed 5 bases and J shed 5 bases, with 13 bases lying between them. The CDR3 nucleotides read TGTGCCAGCAGTCTTACTAGCTACCACGAGCAGTACTTC. It yields the protein CASSLTSYHEQYF.

This chain links TRBV6-5 with TRBJ2-7; tentative D call: TRBD1 (7 bases). The CDR3 is made up of 15 amino acids. With 6 bases removed from V and 1 base from J, the gap between germline ends came to 16 bases. Looked up from germline, CDR1 is MNHEY and CDR2 is SVGAGI. CDR3 amino acids: CASRPPAGQSYEQYV. The CDR3 DNA sequence: TGTGCCAGCAGACCCCCCGCGGGACAGTCCTACGAGCAGTACGTC.

The V and J genes are TRBV18 and TRBJ2-3; 7 bases fit TRBD1. CDR1 and CDR2 from the germline V gene are KGHSH and LQKENI. The V gene end was trimmed by 8 bases and the J gene end by 0 bases; junction bases not matched to a gene: 5. There are 14 residues in the CDR3. CDR3 in amino acids: CASEGQTSTDTQYF. The DNA for the CDR3 is TGTGCCAGCGAGGGACAGACTAGCACAGATACGCAGTATTTT.

The rearrangement links TRBV28 to TRBJ1-1; perhaps TRBD1 as D (6 bases). Germline V gene lookup returns CDR1 MDHEN and CDR2 SYDVKM. This CDR3 has 15 residues. V was clipped by 6 bases and J by 0 bases, with 14 bases between them. This CDR3 reads CASSSGGRLNTEAFF. In DNA form, the CDR3 reads TGTGCCAGCAGCTCGGGGGGCCGTTTGAACACTGAAGCTTTCTTT.

The rearrangement links TRBV9 to TRBJ2-7; TRBD2 is a possible D gene (5 bases). The germline V and J ends were trimmed by 4 bases and 6 bases, with 11 bases remaining between them. This CDR3 is built from 12 residues. The germline V gene has CDR1 SGDLS and CDR2 YYNGEE. DNA of the CDR3: TGTGCCAGCAGCCCGGGAAGGGCCGAGCAGTACTTC. It translates to CASSPGRAEQYF. The full variable domain, completed using reference TRBV9 and TRBJ2-7, is DSGVTQTPKHLITATGQRVTLRCSPRSGDLSVYWYQQSLDQGLQFLIQYYNGEERAKGNILERFSAQQFPDLHSELNLSSLELGDSALYFCASSPGRAEQYFGPGTRLTVT.

V is TRBV6-5 and J is TRBJ2-7; 9 bases map to TRBD2. Germline lookup yields CDR1 MNHEY and CDR2 SVGAGI. This CDR3 spans 14 amino acids. V dropped 4 bases and J dropped 4; count of bases not matched to a gene: 5. CDR3 region: CASSWASGAYEQYV. CDR3 DNA: TGTGCCAGCAGTTGGGCTAGCGGGGCTTACGAGCAGTACGTC.

The rearrangement links TRBV6-2 or TRBV6-3 to TRBJ1-5; D is perhaps TRBD1 (5 bases). Trimming took off 4 bases at V and 3 bases at J, with 10 bases between the two ends. Germline loops: CDR1 MNHEY, CDR2 SVGEGT. CDR3 length equals 14 residues. In DNA form, the CDR3 reads TGTGCCAGCAGTTTCGGACAATCCAATCAGCCCCAGCATTTT. Its translation is CASSFGQSNQPQHF.

The gene calls are TRBV6-1 and TRBJ2-3, with 12 positions matching TRBD2. This CDR3 spans 15 amino acids. The germline gives CDR1 MNHNS, CDR2 SASEGT. V lost 2 bases, J lost 6 bases, and 3 bases stayed unmatched. In DNA form, the CDR3 reads TGTGCCAGCAGTGAATGGACTAGCGGGACGGATACGCAGTATTTT. Its translation: CASSEWTSGTDTQYF.

J is TRBJ2-2 and V is TRBV6-1, with 9 bases aligning to TRBD1. The CDR3 is 16 amino acids. The trim removed 4 bases at V and 5 bases at J, leaving 8 bases unmatched. The germline V gene encodes CDR1 MNHNS and CDR2 SASEGT. The CDR3 coding sequence is TGTGCCAGCAGTGCCTCAGGACAGGGGTGGACCGGGGAGCTGTTTTTT. Its translation is CASSASGQGWTGELFF.

V usage is TRBV7-2 and J usage is TRBJ2-1; a weak D match, TRBD2 (6 bases). V was trimmed by 8 bases and J by 6 bases, leaving 17 bases between them. Germline values: CDR1 SGHTA, CDR2 FQGNSA. This CDR3 is 14 amino acids long. The CDR3 spells CASHGRGLLNEQFF. The CDR3 DNA reads as TGTGCCAGCCACGGGAGAGGGCTTCTCAATGAGCAGTTCTTC.

About this clone: The same CDR3 arises from other DNA sequences in this sample as well. V is TRBV5-1 and J is TRBJ2-2; 10 nucleotides align to TRBD1. Trimming cost V 0 bases and J 5 bases; bases outside gene matches: 4. Per the germline V gene, CDR1 is SGHRS and CDR2 is YFSETQ. CDR3 length equals 16 residues. CDR3 in DNA: TGCGCCAGCAGCTTGGTCGGGGGACAGGGGACCGGGGAGCTGTTTTTT. Its translation is CASSLVGGQGTGELFF.

This chain connects TRBV3-1 (or the pseudogene TRBV3-2) to TRBJ1-4; TRBD1 aligns across 11 bases. The junction had 9 bases not matched to a gene; V was cut back by 4 bases and J by 8 bases. There are 16 residues in the CDR3. Germline CDR1 is LGHDT and CDR2 is YNNKEL (reference sequence). The CDR3 DNA sequence: TGTGCCAGCAGCCCAGTAGCCGGACAGGGGGCCGAAAAACTGTTTTTT. Protein sequence: CASSPVAGQGAEKLFF.

This chain links TRBV4-3 with TRBJ2-5; D gene unclear. This CDR3 contains 13 residues. The ends were cut back, 0 bases at V and 2 bases at J, with 4 bases in the middle. Germline V lookup: CDR1 LGHNA, CDR2 YSLEER. The CDR3: CASSQDSQETQYF. CDR3 nucleotide sequence: TGCGCCAGCAGCCAAGACAGTCAAGAGACCCAGTACTTC.

V and J are TRBV12-3 or TRBV12-4 and TRBJ1-1; no clear D. Trimming pared 1 base from V and 6 bases from J, leaving 9 bases between. The CDR3 spans 13 residues. The CDR3, as DNA: TGTGCCAGCAGTTTAGGGCGGAGTGCTGAAGCTTTCTTT. Encoded protein: CASSLGRSAEAFF.

The rearrangement joins TRBV28 to TRBJ1-2; possible D gene TRBD1, 5 bases. Germline V CDR1 and CDR2: MDHEN, SYDVKM. CDR3 length: 14 amino acids. Trimming removed 5 bases from V and 3 bases from J, with 13 bases in between. The DNA for the CDR3 is TGTGCCAGCAGTCCCCTCGAACAGGACTATGGCTACACCTTC. Its protein is CASSPLEQDYGYTF.

The chain combines TRBV27 with TRBJ2-7; no clear D. CDR3 length equals 13 residues. The germline CDR1 and CDR2 sequences are MNHEY and SMNVEV (reference sequence). Between the trimmed V and J ends, which lost 4 bases and 0 bases, there was a span of 7 bases. The CDR3 bases are TGTGCCAGCAGTTCCGCAGGCTCCTACGAGCAGTACTTC. This codes for CASSSAGSYEQYF.